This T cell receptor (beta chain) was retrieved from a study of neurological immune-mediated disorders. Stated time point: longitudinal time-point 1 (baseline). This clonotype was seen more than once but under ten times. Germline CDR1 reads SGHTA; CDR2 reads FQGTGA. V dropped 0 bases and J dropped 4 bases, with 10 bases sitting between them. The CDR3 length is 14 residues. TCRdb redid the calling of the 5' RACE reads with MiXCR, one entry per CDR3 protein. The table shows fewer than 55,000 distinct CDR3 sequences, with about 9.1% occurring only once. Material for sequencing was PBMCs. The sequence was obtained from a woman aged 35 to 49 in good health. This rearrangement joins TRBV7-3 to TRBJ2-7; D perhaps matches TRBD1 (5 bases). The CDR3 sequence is CASSLTPGLYEQYF. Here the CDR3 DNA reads TGTGCCAGCAGCTTAACCCCAGGGCTTTACGAGCAGTACTTC.